This T cell receptor beta chain derives from a study of response to subunit inactivated influenza vaccine. The CDR3 covers 15 residues. Trimming left V 5 bases short and J 2 bases short, with 12 bases between. This clonotype has a handful of counts. One entry per CDR3 protein results from TCRdb running MiXCR on the RT-PCR reads. This sample carries around 580,000 distinct CDR3 sequences, approximately 14% of them seen once, and the ten largest clones take around 10%. The V call is TRBV12-3 or TRBV12-4, the J call TRBJ1-4; the D gene is possibly TRBD1 (5 bases). The specimen was PBMCs from blood, collected roughly 12 days after vaccination. The source is a middle-aged man who received an inactivated influenza vaccine. CDR3 sequence reads: CASSIYRGTNEKLFF. The DNA of the CDR3 is TGTGCCAGCAGTATTTACCGGGGGACTAATGAAAAACTGTTTTTT.